This T cell receptor beta chain comes out of a study of beta chain features in type 1 diabetes. Findings of the study overall: Researchers report that Type 1 diabetes patients had moderately but significantly shorter TCRB CDR3s across all four CD4+ subsets.

This CDR3 spans 13 amino acids. Trimming removed 10 bases from V and 4 bases from J; junction bases left unmatched: 8. In germline, CDR1 is ENHRY, CDR2 SYGVKD. Reverse transcription of all isolated RNA meant that expressed TCRB transcripts were sequenced. The table came from immunoSEQ multiplex PCR; TCRdb's copy has only in-frame clones and leaves some out. There are approximately 600,000 clones in the sample; about an eighth occur only once, and about 0.11% lies in the top ten. This clone was seen only a few times. What it binds is unknown. It was via CD45RO/CCR7/CD25/CD127/CD95/CD27 that CD4+ naive, central memory, regulatory and stem cell-like memory cells were sorted.

This receptor was identified in a man aged 25-45 years with type 1 diabetes. The source material was naive CD4+ T cells from blood. J is TRBJ2-7 and V is TRBV10-3; TRBD1 matches 9 bases. CDR3: CATLTGGEYEQYF. DNA for the CDR3: TGTGCCACCCTAACAGGGGGCGAGTACGAGCAGTACTTC.